One sample yielded the 30 T cell receptor beta chains listed below, sequenced in a study of blood T cell repertoires in COVID-19. Measured with immunoSEQ multiplex PCR; TCRdb has only the in-frame clones, and not every one. The data show a few hundred thousand clones, around 92% seen once. Sequenced: peripheral blood. These receptors were collected from a woman aged 30 to 39 with COVID-19, enrolled during active disease.

V usage is TRBV5-1 and J usage is TRBJ2-5; D is perhaps TRBD2 (5 bases). The ends were cut back, 0 bases at V and 2 bases at J, with 17 bases in the middle. The germline CDR1 and CDR2 sequences are SGHRS and YFSETQ. This CDR3 comprises 17 residues. CDR3: CASSLEGTPRGQETQYF. CDR3 nucleotides: TGCGCCAGCAGCTTGGAAGGCACACCCCGCGGGCAAGAGACCCAGTACTTC.

This chain joins TRBV6-9 and TRBJ2-5; maybe TRBD2 (6 bases). Germline CDR1 reads MNHGY; CDR2 reads SVAAGI. The CDR3 spans 14 residues. V dropped 4 bases and J dropped 5 bases, with 14 bases sitting between them. The CDR3 nucleotides read TGTGCCAGCAGTTTCCAGACTAGTTCGGAGACCCAGTACTTC. Its protein product is CASSFQTSSETQYF.

This clone was found once. This sequence joins TRBV6-1 and TRBJ2-2; 7 bases are shared with TRBD2. This CDR3 has 15 residues. Unmatched junction bases numbered 2, after V lost 3 bases and J lost 1 base. Germline V CDR1 and CDR2: MNHNS, SASEGT. CDR3 loop: CASSDRGRNTGELFF. CDR3 nucleotide sequence: TGTGCCAGCAGTGATCGCGGGAGGAACACCGGGGAGCTGTTTTTT.

The chain couples TRBV7-9 to TRBJ2-7, with D unclear. The CDR3 is 14 amino acids. Trimming pared 3 bases from V and 6 bases from J, leaving 15 bases between. The V gene's germline CDR1 is SEHNR and CDR2 FQNEAQ (reference sequence). The CDR3 coding sequence is TGTGCCAGCAGCTTCAGCTTGAGAGGTCGCGAGCAGTACTTC. The encoded protein is CASSFSLRGREQYF.

CDR3 in DNA: TGTGCCAGCTCACCGGCGAACACCCTAGCCTACGAGCAGTACTTC. This translates into CASSPANTLAYEQYF. V and J are TRBV18 and TRBJ2-7; D call uncertain. V lost 3 bases to trimming and J lost 2 bases, with 14 bases between them. CDR3 length: 15 amino acids. Germline V CDR1 and CDR2: KGHSH, LQKENI.

The J gene is TRBJ2-2, the V gene TRBV11-3; 9 nucleotides line up with TRBD1. The germline V gene has CDR1 SGHNT and CDR2 YENEEA. This CDR3 is 16 amino acids long. V gave up 4 bases and J gave up 5 bases; unmatched junction bases: 8. The CDR3 here is CASSSTPGQGTGELFF. The CDR3 nucleotides read TGTGCCAGCAGCTCCACGCCGGGACAGGGAACCGGGGAGCTGTTTTTT.

V and J are TRBV15 and TRBJ2-5; 11 nucleotides line up with TRBD2. V lost 1 base to trimming and J lost 7 bases; unmatched junction nucleotides: 8. Germline CDR1 reads LNHNV; CDR2 reads YYDKDF (reference sequence). CDR3 length equals 16 residues. The CDR3 reads CATSRGGTSGHRTQYF. In nucleotides, the CDR3 is TGTGCCACCAGCAGAGGGGGGACTAGCGGTCATCGGACCCAGTACTTC.

This chain links TRBV19 with TRBJ2-7; 10 positions match TRBD1. The CDR3 loop spans 15 amino acids. From germline, CDR1 is LNHDA and CDR2 SQIVND (reference sequence). The trim removed 4 bases at V and 5 bases at J, leaving 8 bases unmatched. The CDR3 nucleotides are TGTGCCAGTAGTAACGACAGGGGGCTAGGGAACGAGCAGTACTTC. It codes for CASSNDRGLGNEQYF.

The CDR3 loop reads CASSPRVMTSYGSPLHF. Here the CDR3 DNA reads TGTGCCAGCAGTCCCAGGGTTATGACCTCTTACGGTTCACCCCTCCACTTT. The chain uses TRBV27 and TRBJ1-6; maybe TRBD1 (5 bases). Germline CDR1 MNHEY, CDR2 SMNVEV (reference sequence). With 5 bases removed from V and 9 bases from J, the gap between germline ends came to 23 bases. This CDR3 comprises 17 residues.

The chain uses TRBV13 and TRBJ2-1; 11 bases fit TRBD2. The V gene's germline CDR1 is PRHDT and CDR2 FYEKMQ (reference sequence). The CDR3 is 14 residues long. V dropped 5 bases and J dropped 10; count of bases not matched to a gene: 7. The DNA of the CDR3 is TGTGCCAGCAGCCCCCTAGGGACTAGCGGCGAGCAGTTCTTC. This encodes CASSPLGTSGEQFF.

This chain uses TRBV5-6 with TRBJ1-5; the D is unclear. Germline V gene lookup returns CDR1 SGHDT and CDR2 YYEEEE. Trimming shortened V by 0 bases and J by 0 bases, and 7 bases separated the two germline ends. This CDR3 spans 15 amino acids. The CDR3 protein is CASSLGALSNQPQHF. The CDR3 bases are TGTGCCAGCAGCTTGGGAGCCCTTAGCAATCAGCCCCAGCATTTT.

This clone has only a few counts. V is TRBV2 and J is TRBJ2-7, with D possibly TRBD1 on 6 matching bases. The length of the CDR3 is 11 residues. V dropped 8 bases and J dropped 9 bases, with 14 bases sitting between them. Germline CDR1 SNHLY, CDR2 FYNNEI. CDR3 nucleotides: TGTGCCAGCTCTTCGGTGACAGGGCAGTACTTC. Translation gives CASSSVTGQYF.

The gene calls are TRBV7-9 and TRBJ1-1; D is perhaps TRBD1 (6 bases). From germline, CDR1 is SEHNR and CDR2 FQNEAQ (reference sequence). V was pared by 7 bases and J by 10 bases, with 13 bases between. The CDR3 has 11 residues. In DNA form, the CDR3 reads TGTGCCAGCACTGCAGGACAGTCAGCTTTCTTT. This gives the protein CASTAGQSAFF.

V is TRBV12-1 and J is TRBJ1-4; whether TRBD1, the table's D call, matches the DNA was not checked. TRBV12-1 has pseudogene status. The CDR3 runs to 14 residues. This CDR3 reads CASSSGQAYEKLFF. The CDR3 bases are TGTGCCAGCAGCTCCGGACAGGCCTATGAAAAACTGTTTTTT.

The chain recombines TRBV5-8 with TRBJ1-2, with 7 positions matching TRBD1. CDR1 is SGHTS and CDR2 is YDEGEE in the germline V gene. The CDR3 is made up of 13 amino acids. V trimming: 2 bases; J trimming: 13 bases; junction bases outside the gene matches: 11. The CDR3 protein is CASSFIKDRPITF. DNA for the CDR3: TGTGCCAGCAGCTTTATAAAGGACAGGCCCATCACCTTC.

V gene TRBV24-1 combines with J gene TRBJ1-1; D unresolved. The germline V and J ends were trimmed by 0 bases and 1 base, with 5 bases remaining between them. This CDR3 has 14 residues. Germline CDR1 reads KGHDR; CDR2 reads SFDVKD. The CDR3 sequence is CATSDLRENTEAFF. CDR3 DNA sequence: TGTGCCACCAGTGATTTGCGAGAGAACACTGAAGCTTTCTTT.

The V gene is TRBV28, the J gene TRBJ2-2; D might be TRBD2 (5 bases). The germline V and J ends were trimmed by 6 bases and 7 bases, with 18 bases remaining between them. Germline V gene data show CDR1 as MDHEN and CDR2 as SYDVKM. The CDR3 covers 15 residues. This CDR3 is CASSSSGISVGELFF. The CDR3 DNA follows: TGTGCCAGCAGCTCCAGCGGTATCAGTGTCGGGGAGCTGTTTTTT.

This chain connects TRBV7-8 to TRBJ2-2, with a weak D call TRBD2 (5 bases). This CDR3 is built from 15 residues. Germline CDR1 SGHVS, CDR2 FQNEAQ. V was clipped by 0 bases and J by 5 bases, with 10 bases between them. In DNA, the CDR3 is TGTGCCAGCAGCTTAGCGCCTTCGGGGACCGGGGAGCTGTTTTTT. It is translated as CASSLAPSGTGELFF.

This rearrangement joins TRBV19 to TRBJ1-1, with no clear D. Germline V gene lookup returns CDR1 LNHDA and CDR2 SQIVND (reference sequence). The CDR3 covers 14 residues. The V gene lost 3 bases and the J gene lost 1 base, with 9 bases spanning the gap. The CDR3 coding sequence is TGTGCCAGTAGTATCCCGGACTGGAACACTGAAGCTTTCTTT. This sequence encodes CASSIPDWNTEAFF. The full variable domain, rest sourced from reference TRBV19 and TRBJ1-1, is DGGITQSPKYLFRKEGQNVTLSCEQNLNHDAMYWYRQDPGQGLRLIYYSQIVNDFQKGDIAEGYSVSREKKESFPLTVTSAQKNPTAFYLCASSIPDWNTEAFFGQGTRLTVV.

This clone came up once. The CDR3 DNA sequence: TGCGCCAGCAGCTTGGGGGAGGGGGTCGCTACCTCTGGCTACACCTTC. Amino acid sequence: CASSLGEGVATSGYTF. The J gene is TRBJ1-2, the V gene TRBV5-1; a weak D match, TRBD1 (6 bases). The CDR3 runs 16 residues. V was pared by 0 bases and J by 7 bases, with 19 bases between. The germline V gene encodes CDR1 SGHRS and CDR2 YFSETQ.

This chain uses TRBV28 with TRBJ1-3; 10 bases are a match to TRBD1. Trimming at V came to 6 bases and at J to 7 bases, leaving 9 bases not matched to a gene. Germline V gene lookup returns CDR1 MDHEN and CDR2 SYDVKM. This CDR3 comprises 15 residues. The CDR3 coding sequence is TGTGCCAGCAGGGCCGGGACAGGGGTACCGAACACCATATATTTT. Translating it yields CASRAGTGVPNTIYF.

V gene TRBV18 combines with J gene TRBJ1-4, with D unclear. The CDR3 runs to 15 residues. Trimming removed 1 base at V and 2 bases at J, with 8 bases between. Germline V gene lookup returns CDR1 KGHSH and CDR2 LQKENI. CDR3 amino acids: CASSPQSGTNEKLFF. In DNA, the CDR3 is TGTGCCAGCTCACCACAAAGCGGTACTAATGAAAAACTGTTTTTT.

This CDR3 is CAWTPTGYEKLFF. As DNA, the CDR3 is TGTGCCTGGACCCCCACAGGGTATGAAAAACTGTTTTTT. The chain joins TRBV30 to TRBJ1-4, with D perhaps matching TRBD1 (6 bases). The CDR3 covers 13 residues. The germline V and J ends were trimmed by 4 bases and 6 bases, with 12 bases remaining between them. Germline CDR1 reads GTSNPN; CDR2 reads SVGIG (reference sequence).

The chain links TRBV4-1 to TRBJ2-7; D call uncertain. The CDR3 covers 15 residues. Germline assignment: CDR1 MGHRA and CDR2 YSYEKL. V lost 0 bases to trimming and J lost 2 bases, with 11 bases between them. CDR3 in amino acids: CASSQDSLETYEQYF. The CDR3 DNA reads as TGCGCCAGCAGCCAAGATTCTCTCGAGACCTACGAGCAGTACTTC.

This clone was recorded only once. The V and J genes are TRBV4-2 and TRBJ2-2, with TRBD2 matching 7 bases. The CDR3 contains 14 residues. Germline values: CDR1 LGHNA, CDR2 YNFKEQ. V shed 5 bases and J 0 bases; nucleotides not matched to a gene: 0. In DNA form, the CDR3 reads TGTGCCAGCAGCGGGGGGGCGAACACCGGGGAGCTGTTTTTT. Its translation is CASSGGANTGELFF.

Notes on this clone: The sample has other DNA sequences that encode this CDR3 too. The chain links TRBV19 to TRBJ1-6, with 7 positions matching TRBD1. Germline-derived CDR1 and CDR2 are LNHDA and SQIVND (reference sequence). This CDR3 region has 14 residues. Trimming took 5 bases from V and 6 from J; bases not matched to a gene: 4. CDR3 protein: CASSSGTANSPLHF. CDR3 bases: TGTGCCAGTAGTTCCGGGACAGCTAATTCACCCCTCCACTTT.

The chain employs TRBV6-5 and TRBJ1-1; TRBD1 is a possible D gene (6 bases). Trimming shortened V by 6 bases and J by 1 base, and 12 bases separated the two germline ends. The CDR3 has 14 residues. The germline gives CDR1 MNHEY, CDR2 SVGAGI. The CDR3 sequence is CASRKGEWNTEAFF. CDR3 DNA: TGTGCCAGCAGAAAGGGGGAGTGGAACACTGAAGCTTTCTTT.

The chain uses TRBV30 and TRBJ2-7, with a tentative D call TRBD2 (6 bases). The CDR3 has 13 residues. V was shortened by 3 bases and J by 5 bases, with 14 bases between the two germline ends. The germline V gene has CDR1 GTSNPN and CDR2 SVGIG (reference sequence). CDR3 nucleotides: TGTGCCTGGAGCCAAGTTGGGGAGGACGAGCAGTACTTC. Translation: CAWSQVGEDEQYF. The full variable domain, its missing parts supplied by reference TRBV30 and TRBJ2-7, is SQTIHQWPATLVQPVGSPLSLECTVEGTSNPNLYWYRQAAGRGLQLLFYSVGIGQISSEVPQNLSASRPQDRQFILSSKKLLLSDSGFYLCAWSQVGEDEQYFGPGTRLTVT.

V gene TRBV4-1 combines with J gene TRBJ1-1; D gene unclear. Germline loops: CDR1 MGHRA, CDR2 YSYEKL. The CDR3 covers 13 residues. V lost 0 bases and J 5 bases, leaving 7 bases between the germline ends. The CDR3 coding sequence is TGCGCCAGCAGCCAAGATATGCGGACTGAAGCTTTCTTT. Amino acid sequence: CASSQDMRTEAFF.

The genes are TRBV19 and TRBJ1-5; 9 positions agree with TRBD1. After removal of 5 bases from V and 2 bases from J, the junction contained 10 bases not matched to a gene. From germline, CDR1 is LNHDA and CDR2 SQIVND (reference sequence). This CDR3 is built from 17 residues. CDR3: CASSPRWDRDGNQPQHF. The CDR3 coding sequence is TGTGCCAGTAGTCCTAGGTGGGACAGGGACGGCAATCAGCCCCAGCATTTT.